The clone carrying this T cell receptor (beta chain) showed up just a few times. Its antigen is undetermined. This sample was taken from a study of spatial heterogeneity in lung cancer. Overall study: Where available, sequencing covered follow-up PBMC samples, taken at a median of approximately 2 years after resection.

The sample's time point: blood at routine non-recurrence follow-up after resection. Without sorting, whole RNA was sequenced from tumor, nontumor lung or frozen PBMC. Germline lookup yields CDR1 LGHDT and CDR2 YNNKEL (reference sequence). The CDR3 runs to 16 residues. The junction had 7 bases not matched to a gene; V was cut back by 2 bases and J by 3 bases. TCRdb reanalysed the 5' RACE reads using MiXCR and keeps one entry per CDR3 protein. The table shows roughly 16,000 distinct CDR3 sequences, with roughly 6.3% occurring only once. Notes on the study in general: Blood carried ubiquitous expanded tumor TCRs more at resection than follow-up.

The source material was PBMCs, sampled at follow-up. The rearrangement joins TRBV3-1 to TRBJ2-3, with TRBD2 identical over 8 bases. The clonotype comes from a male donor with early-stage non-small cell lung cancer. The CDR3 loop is CASSQTPGGGTDTQYF. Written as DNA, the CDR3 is TGTGCCAGCAGCCAAACCCCGGGAGGGGGAACAGATACGCAGTATTTT.